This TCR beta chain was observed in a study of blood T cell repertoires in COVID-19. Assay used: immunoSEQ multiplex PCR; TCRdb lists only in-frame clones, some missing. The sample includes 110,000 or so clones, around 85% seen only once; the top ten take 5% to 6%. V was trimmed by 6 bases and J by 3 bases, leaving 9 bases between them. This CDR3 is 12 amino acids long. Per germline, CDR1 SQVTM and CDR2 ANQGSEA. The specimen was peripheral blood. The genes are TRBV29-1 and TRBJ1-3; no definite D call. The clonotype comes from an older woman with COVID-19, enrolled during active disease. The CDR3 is CSVVRNGNTIYF. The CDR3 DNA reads TGCAGCGTCGTGCGAAATGGAAACACCATATATTTT.